This entry concerns a single T cell receptor (beta chain). Antigen: not known. These data belong to a study of PD-1 blockade in mismatch repair-deficient tumors. The assay was immunoSEQ multiplex PCR, and TCRdb's table has in-frame clones only and misses some. This table holds around 100,000 clones, 82% found once. This CDR3 comprises 15 residues. Germline-derived CDR1 and CDR2 are SEHNR and FQNEAQ (reference sequence). Trimming stripped 5 bases from V and 2 bases from J, with 14 bases between. Study-level points and caveats: Tumor-resident clones, often undetectable pretreatment in blood, expanded then contracted after pembrolizumab.

This receptor was identified in an adult with mismatch repair-deficient cancer. The sequences come from peripheral blood, collected approximately 35 weeks after starting pembrolizumab. The V call is TRBV7-9, the J call TRBJ2-3; no reliable D call. CDR3 nucleotides: TGTGCCAGCAGCCCCCGGCGTCGTGACACAGATACGCAGTATTTT. Translating gives CASSPRRRDTDTQYF.